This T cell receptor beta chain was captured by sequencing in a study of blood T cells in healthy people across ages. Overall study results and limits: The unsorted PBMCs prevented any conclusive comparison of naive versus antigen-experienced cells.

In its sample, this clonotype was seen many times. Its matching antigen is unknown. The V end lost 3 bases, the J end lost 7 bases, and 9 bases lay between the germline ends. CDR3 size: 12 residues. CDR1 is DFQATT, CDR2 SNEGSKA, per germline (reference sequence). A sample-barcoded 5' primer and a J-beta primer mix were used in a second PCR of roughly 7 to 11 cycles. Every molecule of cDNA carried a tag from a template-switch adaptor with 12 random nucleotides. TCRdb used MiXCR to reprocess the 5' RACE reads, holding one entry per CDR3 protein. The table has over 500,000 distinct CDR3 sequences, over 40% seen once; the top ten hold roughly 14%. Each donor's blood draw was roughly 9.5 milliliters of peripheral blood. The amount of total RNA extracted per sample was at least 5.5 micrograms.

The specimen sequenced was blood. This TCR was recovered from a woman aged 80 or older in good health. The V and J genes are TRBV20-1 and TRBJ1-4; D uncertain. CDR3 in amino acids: CSASRGSEKLFF. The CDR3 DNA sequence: TGCAGTGCTAGTAGAGGCAGTGAAAAACTGTTTTTT.